Shown below are 22 T cell receptor beta chains from a single sample sequenced in a study of blood T cell repertoires in COVID-19. The repertoire was sequenced with immunoSEQ multiplex PCR; TCRdb's copy has only in-frame clones and lacks some. The sample carries tens of thousands of clones, around nine tenths recorded once. Sequencing was carried out using peripheral blood. These receptors originate from a human donor in a cohort sampled during active COVID-19.

The J gene is TRBJ2-4, the V gene TRBV20-1, with 7 positions matching TRBD2. Germline assignment: CDR1 DFQATT and CDR2 SNEGSKA (reference sequence). V trimming: 1 base; J trimming: 16 bases; junction bases outside the gene matches: 7. The CDR3 covers 11 residues. The CDR3 spells CSARGRTSFYF. For the CDR3, the DNA is TGCAGTGCTAGAGGAAGGACTAGTTTTTACTTC.

In DNA, the CDR3 is TGTGCCAGTAGTATAAGGGGTCAGGGGGCGATTCAATCCTACAATGAGCAGTTCTTC. This sequence encodes CASSIRGQGAIQSYNEQFF. The chain links TRBV19 to TRBJ2-1; TRBD1 agrees at 8 bases. Germline CDR1 and CDR2: LNHDA and SQIVND (reference sequence). With 2 bases clipped from V and 1 base from J, the junction kept 13 bases outside the gene matches. The CDR3 loop spans 19 amino acids.

This chain connects TRBV6-2 or TRBV6-3 to TRBJ2-7; 9 bases match TRBD2. Germline V gene data show CDR1 as MNHEY and CDR2 as SVGEGT. The CDR3 spans 15 residues. The ends lost 0 bases at V and 6 bases at J; junction bases unmatched: 6. CDR3 residues: CASSYSVAGVGEQYF. In DNA form, the CDR3 reads TGTGCCAGCAGTTACTCCGTAGCGGGAGTGGGCGAGCAGTACTTC.

The gene calls are TRBV11-2 and TRBJ2-5; the D gene is possibly TRBD2 (5 bases). V lost 1 base, J lost 2 bases, and 14 bases lay in between. Germline loops: CDR1 SGHAT, CDR2 FQNNGV. CDR3 size: 16 residues. CDR3: CASSLGPRVRQETQYF. CDR3 coding DNA: TGTGCCAGCAGCTTAGGTCCGAGGGTCAGGCAAGAGACCCAGTACTTC.

The chain recombines TRBV14 with TRBJ2-1, with TRBD2 matching over 9 bases. The germline CDR1 and CDR2 sequences are SGHDN and FVKESK. The junction had 5 bases not matched to a gene; V was cut back by 4 bases and J by 1 base. The CDR3 runs 16 residues. CDR3 in amino acids: CASSPLGLASYNEQFF. As DNA, the CDR3 is TGTGCCAGCAGCCCGCTGGGACTAGCTTCCTACAATGAGCAGTTCTTC.

The chain links TRBV11-3 to TRBJ2-1, with TRBD2 matching over 12 bases. The V gene's germline CDR1 is SGHNT and CDR2 YENEEA. The length of the CDR3 is 15 residues. The ends lost 4 bases at V and 7 bases at J; junction bases unmatched: 5. The CDR3: CASSSRTSGINEQFF. In nucleotides, the CDR3 is TGTGCCAGCAGCTCACGGACTAGCGGGATAAATGAGCAGTTCTTC.

This rearrangement joins TRBV11-2 to TRBJ2-7; 8 nucleotides align to TRBD2. Unmatched junction bases numbered 7, after V lost 1 base and J lost 2 bases. Per germline, CDR1 SGHAT and CDR2 FQNNGV. This CDR3 is 16 amino acids long. CDR3 residues: CASSLGFQRGTYEQYF. The CDR3 nucleotides read TGTGCCAGCAGCTTAGGGTTCCAGCGGGGGACCTACGAGCAGTACTTC.

This chain joins TRBV6-6 and TRBJ2-2; 10 bases agree with TRBD2. From germline, CDR1 is MNHNY and CDR2 SVGAGI (reference sequence). The CDR3 is 14 residues long. Trimming at V came to 8 bases and at J to 5 bases, leaving 5 bases not matched to a gene. The CDR3 loop reads CASWGTSATGELFF. CDR3 sequence (DNA): TGTGCCAGCTGGGGGACTAGCGCAACCGGGGAGCTGTTTTTT.

The chain joins TRBV10-3 to TRBJ2-1, with 7 bases lining up with TRBD1. V lost 2 bases to trimming and J lost 5 bases; unmatched junction nucleotides: 9. The germline gives CDR1 ENHRY, CDR2 SYGVKD. CDR3 length equals 16 residues. CDR3 sequence: CAISERGRGFDNEQFF. The DNA of the CDR3 is TGTGCCATCAGTGAGAGGGGGCGAGGTTTCGACAATGAGCAGTTCTTC.

The chain is built from TRBV4-1 and TRBJ1-4, with D possibly matching TRBD1 (5 bases). The CDR3 consists of 14 residues. With 3 bases removed from V and 7 bases from J, the gap between germline ends came to 12 bases. Germline V gene data show CDR1 as MGHRA and CDR2 as YSYEKL. The CDR3 region has the DNA TGCGCCAGCAGCCATTCCGGGGGAGGTGAAAAACTGTTTTTT. It codes for CASSHSGGGEKLFF.

The chain links TRBV4-1 to TRBJ1-1; 9 bases agree with TRBD1. The V gene end was trimmed by 1 base and the J gene end by 2 bases; junction bases not matched to a gene: 11. CDR3 length equals 18 residues. Looked up from germline, CDR1 is MGHRA and CDR2 is YSYEKL. The CDR3 is CASSQGTGGVISNTEAFF. In DNA form, the CDR3 reads TGCGCCAGCAGCCAAGGAACAGGGGGCGTGATCTCAAACACTGAAGCTTTCTTT.

This clone was seen only once. J is TRBJ2-3 and V is TRBV5-3, with a weak D call TRBD1 (8 bases). TRBV5-3 belongs to the ORF category, with a function that is uncertain. This CDR3 contains 14 residues. The V gene lost 4 bases and the J gene lost 5 bases, with 14 bases spanning the gap. CDR3 DNA sequence: TGTGCCAGAAGCCGTCACAGGGGGGGAGATACGCAGTATTTT. Residues: CARSRHRGGDTQYF.

This clone was counted once. The chain carries TRBV19 and TRBJ2-7, with no clear D. Germline V gives CDR1 LNHDA, CDR2 SQIVND (reference sequence). This CDR3 spans 15 amino acids. Trimming pared 1 base from V and 0 bases from J, leaving 10 bases between. The chain's CDR3 is CASSIGTWSSYEQYF. CDR3 coding DNA: TGTGCCAGTAGTATAGGCACATGGAGCTCCTACGAGCAGTACTTC.

The rearrangement links TRBV18 to TRBJ2-3, with D unclear. The CDR3 length is 13 residues. Germline CDR1 and CDR2: KGHSH and LQKENI. The germline V and J ends were trimmed by 0 bases and 5 bases, with 6 bases remaining between them. CDR3 sequence reads: CASSPPSRDTQYF. CDR3 sequence (DNA): TGTGCCAGCTCACCACCCTCTAGAGATACGCAGTATTTT.

The rearrangement links TRBV18 to TRBJ1-6, with a weak D call TRBD1 (5 bases). Germline values: CDR1 KGHSH, CDR2 LQKENI. The ends were cut back, 1 base at V and 8 bases at J, with 9 bases in the middle. The CDR3 spans 14 residues. The CDR3 coding sequence is TGTGCCAGCTCACCACTGGTAGGGGATTCACCCCTCCACTTT. Protein product: CASSPLVGDSPLHF.

This chain links TRBV5-4 with TRBJ2-2; TRBD2 agrees at 11 bases. J was trimmed by 2 bases and V by 3 bases; bases with no gene match: 3. The CDR3 totals 16 residues. Germline CDR1 SGHNT, CDR2 YYREEE (reference sequence). The CDR3 protein is CASSSRLAGNTGELFF. The CDR3 nucleotides are TGTGCCAGCAGCTCCAGACTAGCGGGAAACACCGGGGAGCTGTTTTTT.

The chain is built from TRBV7-9 and TRBJ1-5, with D perhaps matching TRBD1 (6 bases). In germline, CDR1 is SEHNR, CDR2 FQNEAQ (reference sequence). V lost 4 bases to trimming and J lost 5 bases, with 12 bases between them. The CDR3 runs 14 residues. In nucleotides, the CDR3 is TGTGCCAGCAGCTCGGGACACCGTTATCAGCCCCAGCATTTT. Translated: CASSSGHRYQPQHF.

The V and J genes are TRBV6-5 and TRBJ2-1; TRBD1 is a possible D gene (5 bases). The ends were cut back, 5 bases at V and 14 bases at J, with 19 bases in the middle. The CDR3 consists of 13 residues. Germline CDR1 MNHEY, CDR2 SVGAGI. The CDR3 DNA reads TGTGCCAGCAGTCCCCAGGGTACTTTACGTGAGTTCTTC. Its translation is CASSPQGTLREFF.

The rearrangement links TRBV7-2 to TRBJ2-7; 8 bases match TRBD2. The CDR3 contains 14 residues. The germline V gene encodes CDR1 SGHTA and CDR2 FQGNSA. Trimming cost V 6 bases and J 7 bases; bases outside gene matches: 11. CDR3 bases: TGTGCCAGCAGTCTCGGACTAGCCAGACCAGAGCAGTACTTC. Encoded protein: CASSLGLARPEQYF.

This clone was picked up a small number of times. J is TRBJ1-2 and V is TRBV12-3 or TRBV12-4; possible D gene TRBD1, 5 bases. Trimming took off 4 bases at V and 8 bases at J, with 14 bases between the two ends. This CDR3 is 13 amino acids long. The CDR3 bases are TGTGCCAGCAGTTCGACAGATCCCCGGGGCTACACCTTC. It specifies CASSSTDPRGYTF.

The chain couples TRBV2 to TRBJ1-5, with D possibly being TRBD1 (5 bases). Trimming shortened V by 8 bases and J by 7 bases, and 9 bases separated the two germline ends. Germline V CDR1 and CDR2: SNHLY, FYNNEI. This CDR3 is built from 11 residues. This CDR3 is CASGGGQPQHF. The CDR3 region has the DNA TGTGCCAGCGGGGGAGGGCAGCCCCAGCATTTT. Full variable domain (rest looked up from reference TRBV2 and TRBJ1-5): EPEVTQTPSHQVTQMGQEVILRCVPISNHLYFYWYRQILGQKVEFLVSFYNNEISEKSEIFDDQFSVERPDGSNFTLKIRSTKLEDSAMYFCASGGGQPQHFGDGTRLSIL.

J is TRBJ1-1 and V is TRBV24-1; D may be TRBD1 (5 bases). Per the germline V gene, CDR1 is KGHDR and CDR2 is SFDVKD. This CDR3 has 16 amino acids. V was clipped by 9 bases and J by 3 bases, with 22 bases between them. The CDR3 reads CATAPSTDGSYTEAFF. CDR3 nucleotide sequence: TGTGCCACCGCCCCATCGACAGACGGGTCCTACACTGAAGCTTTCTTT.